The 5 T cell receptor beta chains below all came from one sample that was sequenced in a study of blood T cell repertoires in COVID-19. The protocol was immunoSEQ multiplex PCR, while the TCRdb copy is restricted to in-frame clones and leaves out a portion. The sample has 140,000 to 150,000 clones, more than 75% seen once. Sequenced sample: PBMCs or T cells enriched from blood (not recorded which). Receptors were obtained from a man aged 55-75 years who had recovered from COVID-19.

This clone occurred once. The chain employs TRBV28 and TRBJ1-4; 8 bases are shared with TRBD1. Germline CDR1 reads MDHEN; CDR2 reads SYDVKM. V lost 4 bases and J lost 5; bases outside the gene matches: 6. CDR3 length equals 15 residues. The CDR3 protein is CASSSGGQENEKLFF. For the CDR3, the DNA is TGTGCCAGCAGTTCAGGGGGACAGGAAAATGAAAAACTGTTTTTT.

V gene TRBV5-4 combines with J gene TRBJ2-5; D may be TRBD1 (6 bases). The V end was cut by 4 bases, the J end by 4 bases, with 11 bases between. Germline CDR1 and CDR2: SGHNT and YYREEE (reference sequence). CDR3 length: 13 residues. The CDR3 region has the DNA TGTGCCAGCAGCATCGCGACAGGAGAGACCCAGTACTTC. This sequence encodes CASSIATGETQYF.

The rearrangement joins TRBV7-2 to TRBJ1-4, with unresolved D. The germline V gene has CDR1 SGHTA and CDR2 FQGNSA. The CDR3 sequence is 13 residues long. V was cut by 4 bases and J by 8 bases, with 11 bases left in between. DNA for the CDR3: TGTGCCAGCAGCTCGCGAGAGAGAGAAAAACTGTTTTTT. Translation gives CASSSREREKLFF.

The V and J genes are TRBV5-4 and TRBJ2-1, with D possibly matching TRBD2 (6 bases). From germline, CDR1 is SGHNT and CDR2 YYREEE (reference sequence). Deletions cut 5 bases from V and 6 bases from J, with 12 bases between. The CDR3 has 13 amino acids. CDR3 in amino acids: CASSPTSSNEQFF. CDR3 sequence (DNA): TGTGCCAGCAGTCCGACTAGTTCCAATGAGCAGTTCTTC. The whole variable domain, filled in from reference TRBV5-4 and TRBJ2-1, reads ETGVTQSPTHLIKTRGQQVTLRCSSQSGHNTVSWYQQALGQGPQFIFQYYREEENGRGNFPPRFSGLQFPNYSSELNVNALELDDSALYLCASSPTSSNEQFFGPGTRLTVL.

J is TRBJ1-5 and V is TRBV2, with a possible D match to TRBD1 (5 bases). CDR3 size: 15 residues. V was pared by 4 bases and J by 4 bases, with 14 bases between. Germline loops: CDR1 SNHLY, CDR2 FYNNEI. Here the CDR3 DNA reads TGTGCCAGCAGTGTCGGCAGGGCCCCGAATCAGCCCCAGCATTTT. Protein sequence: CASSVGRAPNQPQHF. Together with reference TRBV2 and TRBJ1-5, the CDR3 gives the full variable domain: EPEVTQTPSHQVTQMGQEVILRCVPISNHLYFYWYRQILGQKVEFLVSFYNNEISEKSEIFDDQFSVERPDGSNFTLKIRSTKLEDSAMYFCASSVGRAPNQPQHFGDGTRLSIL.